This is a list of T cell receptor beta chains from one sample in a study of response to subunit inactivated influenza vaccine. Using its own MiXCR run on the RT-PCR reads, TCRdb lists one record per CDR3 protein. The profile covers about 610,000 distinct CDR3 sequences, with 12% to 15% appearing a single time and roughly 11% taken by the ten largest. The sample in question was PBMCs from blood, obtained about 12 days after vaccination. The receptors here all came from a man between 45 and 60 years old who received an inactivated influenza vaccine. The CDR3 runs from the conserved cysteine through the conserved F or W. The D gene is left open where the match is weak. The size field is filled for only some rows; it gives once, few, many or a size class.

>few|.|TRBV20-1|TRBJ1-4
TGCAGTGCTAGACAGATGGGGATGTTTTTT
CSARQMGMFF
>.|TRBD1|TRBV7-9|TRBJ1-1
TGTGCCAGCAGATCCGGACAGGCTCCCGAAGCTTTCTTT
CASRSGQAPEAFF
>few|.|TRBV11-1|TRBJ2-1
TGTGCCAGCAGCTTTAGAAGCGGAGACCAGCCCTATTACAATGAGCAGTTCTTC
CASSFRSGDQPYYNEQFF
>few|TRBD1|TRBV7-7|TRBJ2-1
TGTGCTAGCAGCGCGACCTGGGACAGCGAGCAGTTCTTC
CASSATWDSEQFF
>.|.|TRBV6-5|TRBJ2-7
TGTGCCAGCAGTTACTATGAGAGCTACGAGCAGTACTTC
CASSYYESYEQYF
>few|.|TRBV6-1|TRBJ1-5
TGTGCCAGCAGTGAATTCGGGGGAGGGGAAAGGCATTTT
CASSEFGGGERHF
>few|.|TRBV4-3|TRBJ1-4
TGCGCCAGCAGCCAGCAACCTCGGGGGGGGGCTAATGAAAAACTGTTTTTT
CASSQQPRGGANEKLFF
>few|.|TRBV20-1|TRBJ2-1
TGCAGTGCTACGGGGGCCGCGGGAGCCCCCCAGTTCTTC
CSATGAAGAPQFF
>few|TRBD2|TRBV6-1|TRBJ2-7
TGTGCCAGCAAGCAGCTAGCGGGAGATGACGAGCAGTACTTC
CASKQLAGDDEQYF
>.|.|TRBV5-1|TRBJ2-1
TGCGCCAGCAGCTTGGGGGACCCATTCCAGCAGTTCTTC
CASSLGDPFQQFF
>.|.|TRBV6-1|TRBJ2-1
TGTGCCAGCAGTGAAAGCCCACTAGGTTCTCAGTTCTTC
CASSESPLGSQFF
>few|.|TRBV20-1|TRBJ2-7
TGCAGTGCCCGAACACGAGGACAGTACTACGAGCAGTACTTC
CSARTRGQYYEQYF
>.|TRBD1|TRBV30|TRBJ2-6
TGTGCCTGGAGTGTAGCGACAGGGGGCCCCATCTCTGGGGCCAACGTCCTGACTTTC
CAWSVATGGPISGANVLTF
>.|.|TRBV18|TRBJ2-1
TGTGCCAGCTCACCCGGGAATTACAATGAGCAGTTCTTC
CASSPGNYNEQFF
>few|TRBD2|TRBV4-3|TRBJ2-5
TGCGCCAGCAGCCAAGATTTTACGGGAGGGGAGACCCAGTACTTC
CASSQDFTGGETQYF
>.|.|TRBV20-1|TRBJ2-4
TGCAGTGTTCCGACCTTAGCCAAAAACATTCAGTACTTC
CSVPTLAKNIQYF
>.|TRBD2|TRBV5-1|TRBJ2-3
TGCGCCAGTACCCTAGCGGGGGAGGATACGCAGTATTTT
CASTLAGEDTQYF
>.|TRBD1|TRBV29-1|TRBJ1-2
TGCAGCGTTGTTGGACAGGGACGACAGGGCTACACCTTC
CSVVGQGRQGYTF
>few|TRBD2|TRBV4-1|TRBJ2-5
TGCGCCAGCAGCCAAGGACGGGGGGAGGAGACCCAGTACTTC
CASSQGRGEETQYF
>few|.|TRBV7-6|TRBJ2-7
TGTGCCAGCAGCTTGACACAGGGAGCAGCCTACGAGCAGTACTTC
CASSLTQGAAYEQYF
>.|TRBD1|TRBV3-1|TRBJ1-4
TGTGCCAGCAGCCAAACACAGGGGATTGCAACTAATGAAAAACTGTTTTTT
CASSQTQGIATNEKLFF
>.|.|TRBV5-1|TRBJ2-3
TGCGCCAGCAGCCCCTTGAAGTGGGAGAAACGCCCAGATACGCAGTATTTT
CASSPLKWEKRPDTQYF
>.|TRBD2|TRBV28|TRBJ2-3
TGTGCCAGCAGCCAAACCGGGGGGAGGGCCACAGATACGCAGTATTTT
CASSQTGGRATDTQYF
>many|.|TRBV5-6|TRBJ1-3
TGTGCCAGCAGCTTGATCGGTGGCACCATATATTTT
CASSLIGGTIYF
>few|TRBD2|TRBV18|TRBJ2-7
TGTGCCAGCTCAAGCGGGACTTCGAACGAGCAGTACTTC
CASSSGTSNEQYF
>.|.|TRBV20-1|TRBJ1-2
TGCAGTGCTAGAGGCGAGACGGCCTCGTATGGCTACACCTTC
CSARGETASYGYTF
>.|TRBD2|TRBV5-1|TRBJ2-1
TGCGCCAGCAGCTTGTATCGGGGACTAGCGGGAGGCAATGAGCAGTTCTTC
CASSLYRGLAGGNEQFF
>few|.|TRBV6-1|TRBJ2-6
TGTGCCGTGGGACGGATCCTCACTGGGGCCAACGTCCTGACTTTC
CAVGRILTGANVLTF
>few|TRBD1|TRBV29-1|TRBJ2-7
TGCAGCGTGGGGGACAGGGGGATCGAGCAGTACTTC
CSVGDRGIEQYF
>.|TRBD1|TRBV2|TRBJ1-6
TGTGCCACTGGACAGGGCGGGTCCTATAATTCACCCCTCCACTTT
CATGQGGSYNSPLHF
>few|.|TRBV7-9|TRBJ2-7
TGTGCCAGCAGCCTAAAGCCGTCCTACGAGCAGTACTTC
CASSLKPSYEQYF
>.|.|TRBV6-5|TRBJ2-7
TGTGCCAGCAGTTCCGCAGCAGGTTTCACCTACGAGCAGTACTTC
CASSSAAGFTYEQYF
>.|TRBD2|TRBV7-9|TRBJ2-1
TGTGCCAGCAGCCCCGTTCGGGCGGGAGAAGGCTACAATGAGCAGTTCTTC
CASSPVRAGEGYNEQFF
>few|TRBD2|TRBV5-1|TRBJ2-1
TGCGCCAGCAGCGCACCGGGACTAGCGCAATACAATGAGCAGTTCTTC
CASSAPGLAQYNEQFF
>many|TRBD1|TRBV6-1|TRBJ2-7
TGTGCCAGCAGGGGACAGGGGGCCTACGAGCAGTACTTC
CASRGQGAYEQYF
>.|TRBD1|TRBV7-2|TRBJ2-1
TGTGCCAGCAGCCAGGACAGGCACAATGAGCAGTTCTTC
CASSQDRHNEQFF
>.|.|TRBV28|TRBJ2-7
TGTGCCAGCAGACCTCCCGGCTCCGCGGGCTACGAGCAGTACTTC
CASRPPGSAGYEQYF
>.|.|TRBV9|TRBJ1-3
TGTGCCAGCAGCGGACAGGTCTCTGGAAACACCATATATTTT
CASSGQVSGNTIYF
>many|.|TRBV7-9|TRBJ1-5
TGTGCCAGCAGCTTAGCAGGGAGCAATCAGCCCCAGCATTTT
CASSLAGSNQPQHF
>many|TRBD2|TRBV10-3|TRBJ2-7
TGTGCCATCAAGCCGGCGCGGGGGGACTACGAGCAGTACTTC
CAIKPARGDYEQYF
>once|.|TRBV3-1|TRBJ1-2
TGTGCCAGCAGCGCGGGACAAAGATATGGCTACACCTTC
CASSAGQRYGYTF
>few|.|TRBV4-3|TRBJ1-1
TGCGCCAGCAGCCAAGATTTCAGGGGCACTGAAGCTTTCTTT
CASSQDFRGTEAFF
>few|.|TRBV4-3|TRBJ1-1
TGCGCCAGCAGCCAAGACCACAGGGCCGCTGAAGCTTTCTTT
CASSQDHRAAEAFF
>few|.|TRBV9|TRBJ1-1
TGTGCCAGCAGTGAACCCGGGTCGTCTGAAGCTTTCTTT
CASSEPGSSEAFF
>.|.|TRBV5-1|TRBJ2-3
TGCGCCAGCAGCTTTACTAGTTTCCCAGATACGCAGTATTTT
CASSFTSFPDTQYF
>.|.|TRBV20-1|TRBJ2-5
TGCAGTGCTAGAGGTCCCAGCACCGAGACCCAGTACTTC
CSARGPSTETQYF
>few|.|TRBV7-8|TRBJ2-5
TGTGCCAGCAGCCGTGGGGAAATGGCGCTTGAGACCCAGTACTTC
CASSRGEMALETQYF
>.|.|TRBV5-5|TRBJ1-2
TGTGCCAGCAAGGCGGGACGGGAGAGCTATGGCTACACCTTC
CASKAGRESYGYTF